This is a list of T cell receptor beta chains from one sample in a study of blood T cell repertoires in COVID-19. The data were produced by immunoSEQ multiplex PCR, yet TCRdb's version contains in-frame clones alone and is incomplete. This table holds about 150,000 clones, around 80% found once. Sequenced sample: PBMCs or T cells enriched from blood (not recorded which). The receptors derive from a man aged 50 to 60 who had recovered from COVID-19. Both conserved end residues are part of each CDR3. The order of the fields is V gene, clone size, J gene, D gene, CDR3 DNA, CDR3 protein. A D gene is named only where the DNA matches it firmly. Clone size is stated in some rows and not others, as once, few, many or a class when expanded.

>TRBV2|NA|TRBJ2-5|TRBD2
TGTGCCAGCAGCCGGGGGGTAACGGAAGAGACCCAGTACTTC
CASSRGVTEETQYF
>TRBV7-3|few|TRBJ2-5|TRBD1
TGTGCCAGCAGGACCGGGACAGGCGGCCAAGAGACCCAGTACTTC
CASRTGTGGQETQYF
>TRBV9|NA|TRBJ2-3|TRBD1
TGTGCCAGCAGCGTAGTGCCACCAACAGGGGCCCGCACAGATACGCAGTATTTT
CASSVVPPTGARTDTQYF
>TRBV6-1|NA|TRBJ1-2|TRBD1
TGTGCCAGCAGTGAGCGGGACAGGGGGCGCCGCACTAACTATGGCTACACCTTC
CASSERDRGRRTNYGYTF
>TRBV3-1/TRBV3-2|NA|TRBJ2-7|NA
TGTGCCAGCAGGCCTACCGAGGGTGGTAGCGTGCAGTACTTC
CASRPTEGGSVQYF
>TRBV10-3|NA|TRBJ2-3|NA
TGTGCCATCAAAAACGGGGCGGGGGCTCGCACAGATACGCAGTATTTT
CAIKNGAGARTDTQYF
>TRBV14|NA|TRBJ1-1|NA
TGTGCCAGCAGCCAAGGCCAGTACACTGAAGCTTTCTTT
CASSQGQYTEAFF
>TRBV3-1/TRBV3-2|NA|TRBJ2-3|TRBD2
TGTGCCAGCAGCCAGAGCGGGGGCGCTAGCACAGATACGCAGTATTTT
CASSQSGGASTDTQYF
>TRBV30|NA|TRBJ1-2|NA
TGTGCCTGGAGTGTACACGCCGGGGGTGGCTACACCTTC
CAWSVHAGGGYTF
>TRBV5-4|NA|TRBJ2-2|NA
TGTGCCAGCAGCTTGCAGGGGAGGGTCACCGGGGAGCTGTTTTTT
CASSLQGRVTGELFF
>TRBV7-9|NA|TRBJ1-4|TRBD1
TGTGCCAGCAGTTCGGGACAGACTAATGAAAAACTGTTTTTT
CASSSGQTNEKLFF
>TRBV30|NA|TRBJ1-2|NA
TGTGCCTGGATCACCCGGGGTGCCCATAAAAACTATGGCTACACCTTC
CAWITRGAHKNYGYTF
>TRBV14|NA|TRBJ2-6|NA
TGTGCCAGCAGCCTGACAGGGGCCAACGTCCTGACTTTC
CASSLTGANVLTF
>TRBV9|NA|TRBJ1-1|NA
TGTGCCAGCAGCAAACAGGGTACGCAGGCGGACACTGAAGCTTTCTTT
CASSKQGTQADTEAFF
>TRBV5-6|NA|TRBJ2-1|NA
TGTGCCAGCAGCTCAAACAATGAGCAGTTCTTC
CASSSNNEQFF
>TRBV2|NA|TRBJ1-5|NA
TGTGCCAGCAGCTCCACCCGGGAGAATCAGCCCCAGCATTTT
CASSSTRENQPQHF
>TRBV19|NA|TRBJ1-1|NA
TGTGCCAGTACGAGGAGAGGAGTCACTGAAGCTTTCTTT
CASTRRGVTEAFF
>TRBV28|NA|TRBJ1-2|NA
TGTGCCAGCAGCTCCCCGGGAGGCGTGGGTGGCTACACCTTC
CASSSPGGVGGYTF
>TRBV2|NA|TRBJ2-1|TRBD1
TGTGCCACCCTTAGGGACAGACGCTCCTACAATGAGCAGTTCTTC
CATLRDRRSYNEQFF
>TRBV5-6|NA|TRBJ1-1|TRBD1
TGTGCCAGCAGCTTATTGGACAGGACGTGGACTGAAGCTTTCTTT
CASSLLDRTWTEAFF
>TRBV23-1|NA|TRBJ2-7|TRBD1
TGCGCCACCAGGACAGGGGTGGACTCCTACGAGCAGTACTTC
CATRTGVDSYEQYF
>TRBV5-1|NA|TRBJ1-1|NA
TGCGCCAGCAGCTGGGGAGGGGGCACTGAAGCTTTCTTT
CASSWGGGTEAFF
>TRBV27|once|TRBJ1-1|TRBD1
TGTGCCAGCAGTGGGGGGGACAGGTGGGATGAAGCTTTCTTT
CASSGGDRWDEAFF
>TRBV5-1|NA|TRBJ1-2|TRBD1
TGCGCCAGCAGCCCGGGACAGCCCCATGGCTACACCTTC
CASSPGQPHGYTF
>TRBV6-5|NA|TRBJ1-1|NA
TGTGCCAGCAGTTTCAGACCCAGCGTAGACACTGAAGCTTTCTTT
CASSFRPSVDTEAFF
>TRBV19|NA|TRBJ2-5|TRBD1
TGTGCCAGTAGTATCTGGGGGGGACAGGGGGAAGAGACCCAGTACTTC
CASSIWGGQGEETQYF
>TRBV7-8|NA|TRBJ1-1|NA
TGTGCCAGCAGCTTTCTAAGCATGAACACTGAAGCTTTCTTT
CASSFLSMNTEAFF
>TRBV11-3|NA|TRBJ1-1|NA
TGTGCCAGCAGCTTAAGGGGTGGGACTGAAGCTTTCTTT
CASSLRGGTEAFF
>TRBV29-1|NA|TRBJ1-1|TRBD1
TGCAGCGGGCAAACTGGGACAGCCCTTGGTGAAGCTTTCTTT
CSGQTGTALGEAFF
>TRBV7-2|once|TRBJ2-3|TRBD2
TGTGCCAGCAGAACGACTAGCGGGAGCCCAGATACGCAGTATTTT
CASRTTSGSPDTQYF
>TRBV14|once|TRBJ1-2|NA
TGTGCCAGCAGCCAAGCTGGAGGGAGGGGCGGCTACACCTTC
CASSQAGGRGGYTF
>TRBV11-2|NA|TRBJ2-1|NA
TGTGCCAGCAGCTTACGGACTAATTACTACAATGAGCAGTTCTTC
CASSLRTNYYNEQFF
>TRBV6-5|NA|TRBJ2-2|NA
TGTGCCAGCAGTTACTGGGGGGCCGGGGAGCTGTTTTTT
CASSYWGAGELFF
>TRBV27|NA|TRBJ1-6|NA
TGTGCCAGCGGACGCAACAGGGTGGGGAATTCACCCCTCCACTTT
CASGRNRVGNSPLHF
>TRBV6-4|few|TRBJ2-3|TRBD2
TGTGCCAGCAGTGTCGGGGGGGCATCAGATACGCAGTATTTT
CASSVGGASDTQYF
>TRBV19|NA|TRBJ2-7|TRBD1
TGTGCCAGTAGTATGGGGACAGGGAGCTCCTACGAGCAGTACTTC
CASSMGTGSSYEQYF
>TRBV5-1|NA|TRBJ1-2|TRBD1
TGCGCCAGCAGCCCGGGACAGGGTGTGCGTGGCTACACCTTC
CASSPGQGVRGYTF
>TRBV3-1/TRBV3-2|NA|TRBJ2-1|NA
TGTGCCAGCAGCCGACCTGGACAGCTCAATGAGCAGTTCTTC
CASSRPGQLNEQFF
>TRBV3-1/TRBV3-2|NA|TRBJ1-6|NA
TGTGCCAGCAGCCAAGTAGCGAGGAATAATTCACCCCTCCACTTT
CASSQVARNNSPLHF
>TRBV7-2|NA|TRBJ2-2|NA
TGTGCCAGCAGCTTAGCGCATTTAGCGGCTGGCACCGGGGAGCTGTTTTTT
CASSLAHLAAGTGELFF
>TRBV10-2|NA|TRBJ2-7|TRBD1
TGCGCCAGCAGTGAGTCCGGACAGGGCTCAGGACACGAGCAGTACTTC
CASSESGQGSGHEQYF
>TRBV3-1/TRBV3-2|NA|TRBJ2-3|NA
TGTGCCAGCAGCCAAGGACGCGGGGAGAGCACAGATACGCAGTATTTT
CASSQGRGESTDTQYF
>TRBV29-1|NA|TRBJ1-3|TRBD1
TGCAGCGGTACTGACAGGGCTGGAAACACCATATATTTT
CSGTDRAGNTIYF
>TRBV15|NA|TRBJ2-4|NA
TGTGCCACCAGCAGAGAGGGGGGTGTGTACATTCAGTACTTC
CATSREGGVYIQYF